This paragraph covers one T cell receptor (beta chain) sequence. Antigen: not known. This entry comes from a study of molecular identifiers for immune sequencing clone quantification. Notes on the study in general: The share of molecules held by clones above 20 RNA copies was over 97% in effector cells and under 1% in naive cells.

A single record per CDR3 protein comes from TCRdb applying MiXCR to the PCR reads. Of about 65,000 distinct CDR3 sequences detected, about a fifth appear once; the ten largest clones hold roughly 1.4%. The CDR3 totals 16 residues. Germline loops: CDR1 SGHVS, CDR2 FNYEAQ. V lost 1 base and J 3 bases, leaving 13 bases between the germline ends. Source material: naive CD8+ T cells from blood, with Jurkat cell RNA spiked in. The sample's subset: FACS-sorted CD8+CD4-CCR7+CD45RA+ naive T cells. The J gene is TRBJ2-1, the V gene TRBV7-6, with unresolved D. The sequence was collected from a human donor in good health. Some libraries in this study had Jurkat cell RNA spiked in. CDR3 sequence: CASSLVVDPLYNEQFF. DNA for the CDR3: TGTGCCAGCAGCTTAGTTGTCGATCCCCTCTACAATGAGCAGTTCTTC. The full variable domain, rest sourced from reference TRBV7-6 and TRBJ2-1, is GAGVSQSPRYKVTKRGQDVALRCDPISGHVSLYWYRQALGQGPEFLTYFNYEAQQDKSGLPNDRFSAERPEGSISTLTIQRTEQRDSAMYRCASSLVVDPLYNEQFFGPGTRLTVL.